Following are 20 T cell receptor beta chains from one sample sequenced in a study of T cells in Graves' hyperthyroidism and ophthalmopathy. Amplified TCR beta CDR3 regions came from RNA transcripts. A first-round RT-PCR of the TCR CDR3 used the HTBI primer set. TCRdb analysed the multiplex PCR reads with MiXCR anew, one entry per CDR3 protein. The repertoire holds about 380,000 distinct CDR3 sequences, with around 20% as singletons. Input material: blood. Receptor source: a man between 18 and 35 years old with Graves' ophthalmopathy.

This clonotype was picked up a small number of times. The rearrangement joins TRBV7-9 to TRBJ2-1, with 7 bases identical to TRBD2. The trim removed 9 bases at V and 8 bases at J, leaving 4 bases unmatched. Germline loops: CDR1 SEHNR, CDR2 FQNEAQ (reference sequence). The CDR3 totals 11 residues. CDR3 sequence (DNA): TGTGCCAGTCTGGGGGGGGATGAGCAGTTCTTC. Protein product: CASLGGDEQFF. The full variable domain, its missing parts supplied by reference TRBV7-9 and TRBJ2-1, is DTGVSQNPRHKITKRGQNVTFRCDPISEHNRLYWYRQTLGQGPEFLTYFQNEAQLEKSRLLSDRFSAERPKGSFSTLEIQRTEQGDSAMYLCASLGGDEQFFGPGTRLTVL.

This rearrangement joins TRBV4-2 to TRBJ2-3, with 7 bases fitting TRBD1. The trim removed 3 bases at V and 5 bases at J, leaving 8 bases unmatched. CDR1 is LGHNA, CDR2 YNFKEQ, per germline. The CDR3 spans 15 residues. CDR3 in amino acids: CASSHEGGVRDTQYF. CDR3 nucleotide sequence: TGTGCCAGCAGCCATGAAGGGGGCGTTAGAGATACGCAGTATTTT.

The chain has TRBV6-1 and TRBJ1-1, with 8 bases aligning to TRBD1. The CDR3 sequence is 13 residues long. Per germline, CDR1 MNHNS and CDR2 SASEGT. The V gene end was trimmed by 5 bases and the J gene end by 10 bases; junction bases not matched to a gene: 9. The CDR3 sequence is CASSPDRGDGAFF. The CDR3 DNA reads as TGTGCCAGCAGTCCAGACAGGGGCGACGGAGCTTTCTTT.

The V and J genes are TRBV20-1 and TRBJ2-7; 8 bases line up with TRBD2. Unmatched junction bases numbered 6, after V lost 4 bases and J lost 4 bases. The CDR3 runs 13 residues. CDR1 and CDR2 (germline): DFQATT, SNEGSKA (reference sequence). The CDR3 protein is CSAKLAVFYEQYF. The CDR3 DNA sequence: TGCAGTGCTAAACTAGCGGTGTTTTACGAGCAGTACTTC.

This clonotype was observed a handful of times. CDR3 sequence: CASSPGLGVEEQFF. As DNA, the CDR3 is TGCGCCAGCAGCCCGGGACTAGGGGTTGAGGAGCAGTTCTTC. The chain is built from TRBV5-1 and TRBJ2-1, with 8 positions matching TRBD2. Germline CDR1 reads SGHRS; CDR2 reads YFSETQ. This CDR3 region has 14 residues. With V trimmed by 4 bases and J by 10 bases, 10 bases remained unmatched.

This clonotype was seen many times. At one boundary the junction diverges from the germline segment, which might be a read error. This sequence joins TRBV6-6 and TRBJ2-1, with D uncertain. Germline V gene data show CDR1 as MNHNY and CDR2 as SVGAGI (reference sequence). The CDR3 runs to 16 residues. CDR3 DNA: TGTGCCAGCAGTTACTCGGCCGGACGTATTTACAACGAGCAGTTCTTC. As protein: CASSYSAGRIYNEQFF.

The table lists this clonotype with many counts. The J gene is TRBJ1-2, the V gene TRBV6-1; D unclear. The CDR3 sequence is 15 residues long. From germline, CDR1 is MNHNS and CDR2 SASEGT. V gave up 0 bases and J gave up 5 bases, with 13 bases separating them. The CDR3 sequence is CASSEAPAGQYGYTF. DNA for the CDR3: TGTGCCAGCAGTGAAGCCCCGGCAGGCCAGTATGGCTACACCTTC.

This chain links TRBV29-1 with TRBJ1-1; no reliable D call. Trimming took 4 bases from V and 3 from J, leaving 3 bases between them. The CDR3 runs to 10 residues. CDR1 and CDR2 (germline): SQVTM, ANQGSEA. The CDR3 DNA follows: TGCAGCGTTGTGGACACTGAAGCTTTCTTT. This codes for CSVVDTEAFF.

This clonotype was counted at least ten times. The V call is TRBV6-1, the J call TRBJ2-1; no firm D call. The germline gives CDR1 MNHNS, CDR2 SASEGT. V was shortened by 2 bases and J by 8 bases, with 13 bases between the two germline ends. The length of the CDR3 is 14 residues. For the CDR3, the DNA is TGTGCCAGCAGTGAACAGCGTCGTATGGATGAGCAGTTCTTC. This codes for CASSEQRRMDEQFF.

This clonotype has at least ten counts. V and J are TRBV29-1 and TRBJ2-1, with D possibly being TRBD1 (6 bases). Germline CDR1 and CDR2: SQVTM and ANQGSEA. The CDR3 loop spans 15 amino acids. The V gene lost 7 bases and the J gene lost 1 base, with 17 bases spanning the gap. CDR3 nucleotide sequence: TGCAGCGGGACAGACCCCGGTTGGTCCTACAATGAGCAGTTCTTC. Amino acid sequence: CSGTDPGWSYNEQFF.

The V call is TRBV20-1, the J call TRBJ1-2, with TRBD1 matching 10 bases. Unmatched junction bases numbered 10, after V lost 3 bases and J lost 12 bases. CDR1 is DFQATT and CDR2 is SNEGSKA in the germline V gene (reference sequence). This CDR3 has 13 residues. The CDR3 reads CSARGTGVYDHTF. CDR3 coding DNA: TGCAGTGCTAGGGGGACAGGGGTCTATGATCACACCTTC.

This clonotype was seen many times. The V gene is TRBV18, the J gene TRBJ1-1; 9 bases line up with TRBD1. The length of the CDR3 is 15 residues. Germline loops: CDR1 KGHSH, CDR2 LQKENI. V was pared by 6 bases and J by 3 bases, with 8 bases of the junction left unmatched. The CDR3 DNA follows: TGTGCCAGCTCCCCAGGACAGGGGAGAGACACTGAAGCTTTCTTT. Protein product: CASSPGQGRDTEAFF.

The chain couples TRBV5-8 to TRBJ2-7; 10 bases match TRBD2. Unmatched junction bases numbered 9, after V lost 6 bases and J lost 0 bases. The CDR3 loop spans 16 amino acids. Germline CDR1 and CDR2: SGHTS and YDEGEE. CDR3 DNA sequence: TGTGCCAGCATCGAAATAGCGGGGGGATTCTCCTACGAGCAGTACTTC. Amino acid sequence: CASIEIAGGFSYEQYF.

This clonotype was seen ten or more times. CDR3 protein: CASSSRQVNTEAFF. The CDR3 DNA reads as TGTGCCAGCAGCTCACGACAGGTGAACACTGAAGCTTTCTTT. The V and J genes are TRBV7-8 and TRBJ1-1; D is possibly TRBD1 (6 bases). Per the germline V gene, CDR1 is SGHVS and CDR2 is FQNEAQ. V was trimmed by 4 bases and J by 0 bases, leaving 9 bases between them. This CDR3 has 14 amino acids.

In this sample, this clonotype turned up a few times. V and J are TRBV7-2 and TRBJ2-1, with 8 bases fitting TRBD2. Germline CDR1 reads SGHTA; CDR2 reads FQGNSA. The CDR3 has 16 amino acids. With 5 bases clipped from V and 6 bases from J, the junction kept 12 bases outside the gene matches. For the CDR3, the DNA is TGTGCCAGCAGCGCAGAGACTAGCGAGGGCCCCAATGAGCAGTTCTTC. Translated: CASSAETSEGPNEQFF. Filled out from reference TRBV7-2 and TRBJ2-1, the complete variable domain reads GAGVSQSPSNKVTEKGKDVELRCDPISGHTALYWYRQSLGQGLEFLIYFQGNSAPDKSGLPSDRFSAERTGGSVSTLTIQRTQQEDSAVYLCASSAETSEGPNEQFFGPGTRLTVL.

This rearrangement joins TRBV6-2 or TRBV6-3 to TRBJ2-3; 10 nucleotides align to TRBD2. CDR1 and CDR2 (germline): MNHEY, SVGEGT. The junction had 5 bases not matched to a gene; V was cut back by 5 bases and J by 0 bases. The CDR3 has 16 amino acids. CDR3 in amino acids: CASSALAGGSTDTQYF. The CDR3 nucleotides read TGTGCCAGCAGTGCCTTAGCGGGGGGTAGCACAGATACGCAGTATTTT.

This clonotype was found many times. V is TRBV18 and J is TRBJ1-1, with D maybe TRBD1 (5 bases). This CDR3 spans 14 amino acids. Germline assignment: CDR1 KGHSH and CDR2 LQKENI. V was shortened by 3 bases and J by 2 bases, with 10 bases between the two germline ends. CDR3 region: CASSPGDGNTEAFF. In DNA, the CDR3 is TGTGCCAGCTCACCGGGGGACGGCAACACTGAAGCTTTCTTT.

The gene calls are TRBV29-1 and TRBJ1-5; D is ambiguous. Germline lookup yields CDR1 SQVTM and CDR2 ANQGSEA. The germline V and J ends were trimmed by 7 bases and 0 bases, with 13 bases remaining between them. This CDR3 spans 14 amino acids. The CDR3 bases are TGCAGCGCAAGCGGAGGTAATAGCAATCAGCCCCAGCATTTT. Its protein product is CSASGGNSNQPQHF. The full variable domain, in which reference TRBV29-1 and TRBJ1-5 provide the parts outside the CDR3, is SAVISQKPSRDICQRGTSLTIQCQVDSQVTMMFWYRQQPGQSLTLIATANQGSEATYESGFVIDKFPISRPNLTFSTLTVSNMSPEDSSIYLCSASGGNSNQPQHFGDGTRLSIL.

This clonotype was observed many times. This rearrangement joins TRBV18 to TRBJ2-1; D gene ambiguous. Between the trimmed V and J ends, which lost 2 bases and 9 bases, there was a span of 11 bases. Germline lookup yields CDR1 KGHSH and CDR2 LQKENI. The CDR3 sequence is 13 residues long. Written as DNA, the CDR3 is TGTGCCAGCTCACCAGCTGGGGTCCCTGAGCAGTTCTTC. Encoded protein: CASSPAGVPEQFF.

The sample holds a few counts of this clonotype. This chain uses TRBV7-9 with TRBJ2-7; TRBD2 matches 8 bases. Trimming at V came to 9 bases and at J to 5 bases, leaving 9 bases not matched to a gene. The CDR3 sequence is 13 residues long. The germline V gene encodes CDR1 SEHNR and CDR2 FQNEAQ (reference sequence). The CDR3 nucleotides read TGTGCCAGTAGCCGGGGGGGCGTCGACGAGCAGTACTTC. This translates into CASSRGGVDEQYF.